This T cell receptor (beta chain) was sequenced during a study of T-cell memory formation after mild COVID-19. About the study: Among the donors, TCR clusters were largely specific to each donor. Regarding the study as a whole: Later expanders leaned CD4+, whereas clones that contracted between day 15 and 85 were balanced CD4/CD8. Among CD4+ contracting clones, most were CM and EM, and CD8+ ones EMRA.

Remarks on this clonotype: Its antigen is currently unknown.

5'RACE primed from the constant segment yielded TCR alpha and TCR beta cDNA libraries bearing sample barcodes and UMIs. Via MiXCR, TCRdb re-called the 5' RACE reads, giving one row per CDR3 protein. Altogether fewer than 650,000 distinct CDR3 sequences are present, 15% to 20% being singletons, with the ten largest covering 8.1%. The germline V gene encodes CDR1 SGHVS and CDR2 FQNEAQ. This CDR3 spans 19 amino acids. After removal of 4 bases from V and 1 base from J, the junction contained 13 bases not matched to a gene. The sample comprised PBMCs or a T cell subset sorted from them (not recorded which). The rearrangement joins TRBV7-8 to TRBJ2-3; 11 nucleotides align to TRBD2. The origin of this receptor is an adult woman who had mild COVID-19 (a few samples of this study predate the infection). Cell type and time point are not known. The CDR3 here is CASSSPTSGTGRGTDTQYF. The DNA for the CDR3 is TGTGCCAGCAGCTCCCCGACTAGCGGGACGGGACGGGGCACAGATACGCAGTATTTT. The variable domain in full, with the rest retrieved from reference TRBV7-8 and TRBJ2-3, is GAGVSQSPRYKVAKRGQDVALRCDPISGHVSLFWYQQALGQGPEFLTYFQNEAQLDKSGLPSDRFFAERPEGSVSTLKIQRTQQEDSAVYLCASSSPTSGTGRGTDTQYFGPGTRLTVL.